This TCR beta chain was recorded in a study of T-cell reconstitution after alpha-beta-depleted transplantation in children. Unique molecular identifiers were built into the TCRbeta library. TCRdb re-called the PCR reads with MiXCR, one entry per CDR3 protein. The sample contains a few hundred thousand distinct CDR3 sequences, around 18% of which appear only once. The germline gives CDR1 MNHNY, CDR2 SVGAGI (reference sequence). The length of the CDR3 is 13 residues. With 6 bases removed from V and 6 bases from J, the gap between germline ends came to 12 bases. This clonotype was seen many times. The sequences come from PBMCs from the stem cell graft donor, collected from the stem cell graft. The rearrangement uses TRBV6-6 and TRBJ2-1, with D tentatively TRBD1 or TRBD2 (5 bases each). This clonotype was sampled from a human donor who donated a stem cell graft to a child with acute lymphoblastic leukemia. CDR3 DNA: TGTGCCAGCAGCTTGGGACCGGGCAATGAGCAGTTCTTC. Protein product: CASSLGPGNEQFF.